The next 7 T cell receptor beta chains were all read from a single sample in a study of identical twins. Each CDR3 protein is one row after TCRdb ran MiXCR on the 5' RACE reads. The sample lists 400,000 or so distinct CDR3 sequences; roughly 10% were seen once. The sample taken for sequencing was naive T cells sorted from blood. Receptors were obtained from a woman between 50 and 59 years old in good health.

V and J are TRBV29-1 and TRBJ1-1; 9 bases are shared with TRBD1. Germline trimming cut 7 bases from V and 9 bases from J; bases unmatched to any gene: 15. The CDR3 spans 14 residues. Germline V gene sequence: CDR1 SQVTM, CDR2 ANQGSEA. The DNA for the CDR3 is TGCAGCGCCCGGGACAGGGAAGGTGGAGGCCAAGCTTTCTTT. Protein: CSARDREGGGQAFF.

On this clonotype: Mismatch with germline at one junction end may stem from a read error. The chain is built from TRBV20-1 and TRBJ2-1, with TRBD2 identical over 14 bases. CDR3 size: 17 residues. Germline loops: CDR1 DFQATT, CDR2 SNEGSKA (reference sequence). The CDR3 nucleotides read TGCAGTGCTAGGGGACTAGCGGGAGACCCCTCCTACAATGATCAGTTCTTC. Translated, it gives CSARGLAGDPSYNDQFF.

The sample holds many counts of this clonotype. The chain combines TRBV20-1 with TRBJ2-5; D unclear. V lost 3 bases and J 3 bases, leaving 14 bases between the germline ends. The CDR3 extends over 14 amino acids. Germline CDR1 DFQATT, CDR2 SNEGSKA (reference sequence). CDR3 loop: CSASPVGKKETQYF. CDR3 sequence (DNA): TGCAGTGCTAGCCCCGTGGGGAAGAAAGAGACCCAGTACTTC.

The chain uses TRBV6-5 and TRBJ2-5; 11 nucleotides align to TRBD2. CDR1 and CDR2 (germline): MNHEY, SVGAGI. The CDR3 is made up of 16 amino acids. The J segment lost 3 bases and the V segment lost 5 bases, leaving 8 bases of the junction unmatched. Here the CDR3 reads CASSNRGLAEEETQYF. CDR3 bases: TGTGCCAGCAGTAACCGGGGACTAGCGGAAGAAGAGACCCAGTACTTC.

This clonotype has just a few counts. The chain joins TRBV7-8 to TRBJ1-1, with TRBD1 matching over 7 bases. J gave up 2 bases and V 2 bases, and 2 bases lay outside the gene matches. Germline V gives CDR1 SGHVS, CDR2 FQNEAQ. The CDR3 sequence is 14 residues long. This CDR3 reads CASSLWDSNTEAFF. The CDR3 coding sequence is TGTGCCAGCAGCTTATGGGACAGTAACACTGAAGCTTTCTTT.

V usage is TRBV5-1 and J usage is TRBJ1-1, with TRBD1 as a possible D gene (5 bases). The CDR3 spans 16 residues. Germline V gene lookup returns CDR1 SGHRS and CDR2 YFSETQ. Trimming stripped 1 base from V and 2 bases from J, with 15 bases between. In nucleotides, the CDR3 is TGCGCCAGCAGCTTGCGTGTTGGGGCGGTCAACACTGAAGCTTTCTTT. It specifies CASSLRVGAVNTEAFF.

This clonotype was recorded a few times. The rearrangement uses TRBV5-1 and TRBJ2-1, with D possibly TRBD2 on 7 matching bases. Per germline, CDR1 SGHRS and CDR2 YFSETQ. V was cut by 3 bases and J by 0 bases, with 13 bases left in between. This CDR3 region has 16 residues. The CDR3 region has the DNA TGCGCCAGCAGCTCCCGGGGGGCTAGCTCCTACAATGAGCAGTTCTTC. This codes for CASSSRGASSYNEQFF.